These 30 T cell receptor beta chains were all obtained from the same sample, sequenced in a study of CD8 T cells in Susac syndrome. Random hexamers were used to reverse transcribe an amount of about 0.45 to 1 ug RNA. Via MiXCR, TCRdb re-called the immunoSEQ multiplex PCR reads, giving one row per CDR3 protein. The table lists some 210,000 distinct CDR3 sequences, 85% to 95% of them singletons. Sequenced: CD4+ T cells from PBMCs. The receptors were gathered from a human donor with Susac syndrome.

The gene calls are TRBV2 and TRBJ2-1; the D is unclear. The CDR3 has 19 amino acids. The germline V gene has CDR1 SNHLY and CDR2 FYNNEI. Trimming cost V 6 bases and J 5 bases, with 29 bases left between them. The CDR3 region is CASRTKRAGQFRLNNEQFF. DNA of the CDR3: TGTGCCAGCAGGACAAAAAGGGCAGGCCAATTTAGGTTAAACAATGAGCAGTTCTTC.

The rearrangement uses TRBV25-1 and TRBJ2-5; perhaps TRBD2 as D (6 bases). Germline values: CDR1 MGHDK, CDR2 SYGVNS. Trimming removed 2 bases from V and 1 base from J, with 11 bases in between. The CDR3 is made up of 15 amino acids. CDR3 DNA sequence: TGTGCCAGCAGTGAAGCCCGGGGGTTCCAAGAGACCCAGTACTTC. Translation: CASSEARGFQETQYF.

The chain couples TRBV5-5 to TRBJ2-1; D perhaps matches TRBD1 (5 bases). With 0 bases removed from V and 4 bases from J, the gap between germline ends came to 17 bases. The CDR3 spans 17 residues. The germline V gene has CDR1 SGHKS and CDR2 YYEKEE (reference sequence). CDR3 DNA: TGTGCCAGCAGCTTGGTCGACTCCGCACAGGCTTACAATGAGCAGTTCTTC. Its protein product is CASSLVDSAQAYNEQFF.

The rearrangement links TRBV18 to TRBJ1-2; 8 bases line up with TRBD1. This CDR3 spans 13 amino acids. V was clipped by 3 bases and J by 6 bases; unmatched bases: 3. Germline CDR1 reads KGHSH; CDR2 reads LQKENI. The CDR3 coding sequence is TGTGCCAGCTCACCTTCGGGACAGGATGGCTACACCTTC. Amino acid sequence: CASSPSGQDGYTF. The full variable domain, in which reference TRBV18 and TRBJ1-2 provide the parts outside the CDR3, is NAGVMQNPRHLVRRRGQEARLRCSPMKGHSHVYWYRQLPEEGLKFMVYLQKENIIDESGMPKERFSAEFPKEGPSILRIQQVVRGDSAAYFCASSPSGQDGYTFGSGTRLTVV.

The chain recombines TRBV4-1 with TRBJ2-5, with TRBD1 as a possible D gene (7 bases). From germline, CDR1 is MGHRA and CDR2 YSYEKL. The ends were cut back, 0 bases at V and 7 bases at J, with 12 bases in the middle. The CDR3 is made up of 14 amino acids. CDR3 loop: CASSQETRGATQYF. In nucleotides, the CDR3 is TGCGCCAGCAGCCAAGAAACCAGGGGGGCGACCCAGTACTTC.

This clonotype has just one count. The chain carries TRBV4-3 and TRBJ2-5; 9 nucleotides match TRBD2. Per the germline V gene, CDR1 is LGHNA and CDR2 is YSLEER. This CDR3 contains 16 residues. V was clipped by 4 bases and J by 2 bases; unmatched bases: 8. The DNA of the CDR3 is TGCGCCAGCAGCCGTTTTCTTGCGGGGGGGCAAGAGACCCAGTACTTC. This sequence encodes CASSRFLAGGQETQYF.

The J gene is TRBJ1-2, the V gene TRBV6-1; perhaps TRBD1 as D (5 bases). V gave up 4 bases and J gave up 5 bases, with 14 bases separating them. Looked up from germline, CDR1 is MNHNS and CDR2 is SASEGT. The CDR3 runs 14 residues. CDR3 nucleotides: TGTGCCAGCAGTGTTAGGGAGGGGATATATGGCTACACCTTC. As protein: CASSVREGIYGYTF.

This clonotype is a singleton in its sample. This chain connects TRBV7-8 to TRBJ2-1; 9 nucleotides agree with TRBD1. Trimming removed 6 bases from V and 7 bases from J; junction bases left unmatched: 7. CDR3 length: 14 residues. Germline V gives CDR1 SGHVS, CDR2 FQNEAQ. The CDR3 here is CASRVGQGGNEQFF. CDR3 coding DNA: TGTGCCAGCAGGGTGGGACAGGGCGGGAATGAGCAGTTCTTC.

V gene TRBV4-3 combines with J gene TRBJ2-1; 13 nucleotides agree with TRBD2. In germline, CDR1 is LGHNA, CDR2 YSLEER. This CDR3 region has 20 residues. After removal of 0 bases from V and 4 bases from J, the junction contained 12 bases not matched to a gene. CDR3 in DNA: TGCGCCAGCAGCCAAGATATAGGGGTCACTAGCGGGGGGGGTTACAATGAGCAGTTCTTC. This encodes CASSQDIGVTSGGGYNEQFF.

This chain links TRBV7-9 with TRBJ2-3; possible D gene TRBD1, 6 bases. The CDR3 is made up of 15 amino acids. With 5 bases removed from V and 0 bases from J, the gap between germline ends came to 12 bases. In germline, CDR1 is SEHNR, CDR2 FQNEAQ (reference sequence). The DNA for the CDR3 is TGTGCCAGCAGCCCAGACAGGTTTAGCACAGATACGCAGTATTTT. Protein sequence: CASSPDRFSTDTQYF.

This chain uses TRBV6-2 or TRBV6-3 with TRBJ1-5; D perhaps matches TRBD1 (5 bases). CDR3 length equals 14 residues. Trimming removed 2 bases at V and 5 bases at J, with 10 bases between. Germline CDR1 is MNHEY and CDR2 is SVGEGT. The DNA for the CDR3 is TGTGCCAGCAGTTACGGGGCCAAAGATCAGCCCCAGCATTTT. Amino acid sequence: CASSYGAKDQPQHF.

DNA for the CDR3: TGTGCCAGCAGCTGGGGACAGGGGGCGACTGAAGCTTTCTTT. Translation: CASSWGQGATEAFF. V and J are TRBV5-6 and TRBJ1-1, with TRBD1 matching over 12 bases. J was trimmed by 5 bases and V by 3 bases; bases with no gene match: 2. The CDR3 is made up of 14 amino acids. Germline CDR1 and CDR2: SGHDT and YYEEEE.

This rearrangement joins TRBV10-3 to TRBJ1-1; 9 nucleotides match TRBD1. This CDR3 region has 16 residues. The germline V gene encodes CDR1 ENHRY and CDR2 SYGVKD. After removal of 6 bases from V and 2 bases from J, the junction contained 10 bases not matched to a gene. The CDR3 sequence: CAIRPGQGRGNTEAFF. CDR3 coding DNA: TGTGCCATCAGGCCGGGACAGGGTCGGGGTAACACTGAAGCTTTCTTT.

This clonotype was counted only a few times. CDR3 in DNA: TGTGCCAGCTCACCTGCAACTAATGAAAAACTGTTTTTT. Translated, it gives CASSPATNEKLFF. V usage is TRBV18 and J usage is TRBJ1-4; D not certain. Germline V gene lookup returns CDR1 KGHSH and CDR2 LQKENI. Trimming shortened V by 3 bases and J by 0 bases, and 2 bases separated the two germline ends. This CDR3 contains 13 residues.

The chain joins TRBV24-1 to TRBJ1-5; TRBD1 matches 7 bases. J was trimmed by 0 bases and V by 7 bases; bases with no gene match: 5. The CDR3 length is 15 residues. Germline V lookup: CDR1 KGHDR, CDR2 SFDVKD. Here the CDR3 reads CATSPGGGSNQPQHF. In DNA form, the CDR3 reads TGTGCCACCAGCCCAGGGGGGGGTAGCAATCAGCCCCAGCATTTT.

The chain is built from TRBV7-9 and TRBJ1-5; 7 bases are a match to TRBD1. The CDR3 is 17 amino acids. Trimming cost V 3 bases and J 0 bases; bases outside gene matches: 8. Germline CDR1 is SEHNR and CDR2 is FQNEAQ (reference sequence). The CDR3 spells CASSFASGTDSNQPQHF. The CDR3 coding sequence is TGTGCCAGCAGCTTTGCCAGCGGGACAGATAGCAATCAGCCCCAGCATTTT.

The CDR3 coding sequence is TGTGCCAGCAGCCCGACACTAGCCAAAAACATTCAGTACTTC. This encodes CASSPTLAKNIQYF. This chain connects TRBV7-2 to TRBJ2-4, with D unclear. Germline CDR1 is SGHTA and CDR2 is FQGNSA. The ends were cut back, 5 bases at V and 0 bases at J, with 8 bases in the middle. The CDR3 spans 14 residues.

This chain links TRBV11-2 with TRBJ2-7; 8 nucleotides match TRBD2. The V gene end was trimmed by 1 base and the J gene end by 3 bases; junction bases not matched to a gene: 8. This CDR3 is 16 amino acids long. Germline V gene data show CDR1 as SGHAT and CDR2 as FQNNGV. CDR3 bases: TGTGCCAGCAGCTTAGGCCCTAGCGGGTCCCTCTACGAGCAGTACTTC. Translating it yields CASSLGPSGSLYEQYF.

This chain uses TRBV12-3 or TRBV12-4 with TRBJ1-5; D is undetermined. The CDR3 runs 13 residues. V was trimmed by 4 bases and J by 3 bases, leaving 7 bases between them. CDR3 nucleotide sequence: TGTGCCAGCAGTTCAGTCGTCAATCAGCCCCAGCATTTT. It encodes CASSSVVNQPQHF.

The gene calls are TRBV5-1 and TRBJ1-2; D might be TRBD1 (6 bases). The germline V gene encodes CDR1 SGHRS and CDR2 YFSETQ. The CDR3 loop spans 14 amino acids. V was trimmed by 4 bases and J by 8 bases, leaving 18 bases between them. The CDR3 loop is CASSTGQSLSGYTF. In DNA, the CDR3 is TGCGCCAGCAGCACAGGACAGTCGTTATCCGGCTACACCTTC.

This clonotype was detected only once. The V gene is TRBV30, the J gene TRBJ1-2; D remains unclear. V dropped 1 base and J dropped 3 bases, with 9 bases sitting between them. CDR1 is GTSNPN, CDR2 SVGIG, per germline (reference sequence). This CDR3 comprises 13 residues. DNA of the CDR3: TGTGCCTGGAGTGAGAACCGGGACTATGGCTACACCTTC. It encodes CAWSENRDYGYTF.

The chain joins TRBV15 to TRBJ1-1; a weak D match, TRBD1 (6 bases). Germline lookup yields CDR1 LNHNV and CDR2 YYDKDF (reference sequence). The V gene lost 6 bases and the J gene lost 0 bases, with 11 bases spanning the gap. The CDR3 has 14 residues. The CDR3 bases are TGTGCCACCAGTTTGGGGGGCTTGAACACTGAAGCTTTCTTT. As protein: CATSLGGLNTEAFF.

V usage is TRBV20-1 and J usage is TRBJ2-7; TRBD1 matches at 7 bases. Germline V gene data show CDR1 as DFQATT and CDR2 as SNEGSKA (reference sequence). This CDR3 contains 15 residues. Trimming at V came to 0 bases and at J to 5 bases, leaving 10 bases not matched to a gene. CDR3 region: CSARDRQGGVHEQYF. The CDR3 DNA reads TGCAGTGCTAGAGATCGACAGGGTGGCGTCCACGAGCAGTACTTC.

The V and J genes are TRBV15 and TRBJ1-2, with D possibly matching TRBD1 (5 bases). The V end lost 0 bases, the J end lost 3 bases, and 11 bases lay between the germline ends. Germline CDR1 is LNHNV and CDR2 is YYDKDF (reference sequence). This CDR3 has 15 amino acids. The CDR3 sequence is CATSRDLQGDYGYTF. The CDR3 bases are TGTGCCACCAGCAGAGATCTCCAGGGTGACTATGGCTACACCTTC.

V and J are TRBV5-4 and TRBJ2-5, with D perhaps matching TRBD1 (6 bases). Deletions cut 0 bases from V and 4 bases from J, with 10 bases between. The CDR3 sequence is 14 residues long. Germline V gene data show CDR1 as SGHNT and CDR2 as YYREEE (reference sequence). CDR3 DNA: TGTGCCAGCAGCTTGGTGGGCAGGGGAGAGACCCAGTACTTC. Its protein product is CASSLVGRGETQYF.

The chain links TRBV20-1 to TRBJ1-1; weak D call: TRBD1 (6 bases). The ends were cut back, 6 bases at V and 3 bases at J, with 23 bases in the middle. The V gene's germline CDR1 is DFQATT and CDR2 SNEGSKA (reference sequence). This CDR3 contains 16 residues. CDR3 amino acids: CSALGGATRSDTEAFF. The CDR3 nucleotides read TGCAGTGCCCTTGGGGGGGCCACCCGGTCGGACACTGAAGCTTTCTTT.

About this clonotype: The junction departs from the called germline gene at one end, perhaps through a read error. The rearrangement links TRBV24-1 to TRBJ1-2; 8 bases agree with TRBD1. CDR1 is KGHDR, CDR2 SFDVKD, per germline. The CDR3 loop spans 12 amino acids. The CDR3 DNA reads as TGTGCCACCAGTGATCTCCCGGGACAGGTTAACTTC. Protein sequence: CATSDLPGQVNF.

This sequence joins TRBV5-1 and TRBJ1-4; 8 nucleotides align to TRBD1. Trimming cost V 0 bases and J 6 bases; bases outside gene matches: 1. CDR3 length equals 14 residues. Germline CDR1 SGHRS, CDR2 YFSETQ. This CDR3 is CASSLGTGHEKLFF. In nucleotides, the CDR3 is TGCGCCAGCAGCTTGGGGACAGGGCATGAAAAACTGTTTTTT. The complete variable domain, with remaining parts taken from reference TRBV5-1 and TRBJ1-4, reads KAGVTQTPRYLIKTRGQQVTLSCSPISGHRSVSWYQQTPGQGLQFLFEYFSETQRNKGNFPGRFSGRQFSNSRSEMNVSTLELGDSALYLCASSLGTGHEKLFFGSGTQLSVL.

V usage is TRBV10-3 and J usage is TRBJ1-5, with 11 bases that match TRBD1. Per the germline V gene, CDR1 is ENHRY and CDR2 is SYGVKD. The CDR3 extends over 18 amino acids. V dropped 6 bases and J dropped 0; count of bases not matched to a gene: 10. The CDR3 DNA sequence: TGTGCCATCAGCCCGACCGGGACAGGGGGAATTAGCAATCAGCCCCAGCATTTT. Amino acid sequence: CAISPTGTGGISNQPQHF.

The chain combines TRBV7-9 with TRBJ2-7; 8 positions agree with TRBD1. Germline trimming cut 1 base from V and 5 bases from J; bases unmatched to any gene: 4. Germline lookup yields CDR1 SEHNR and CDR2 FQNEAQ (reference sequence). The CDR3 totals 14 residues. The CDR3 protein is CASSLGSGGDEQYF. CDR3 bases: TGTGCCAGCAGCTTAGGTTCAGGGGGCGACGAGCAGTACTTC.